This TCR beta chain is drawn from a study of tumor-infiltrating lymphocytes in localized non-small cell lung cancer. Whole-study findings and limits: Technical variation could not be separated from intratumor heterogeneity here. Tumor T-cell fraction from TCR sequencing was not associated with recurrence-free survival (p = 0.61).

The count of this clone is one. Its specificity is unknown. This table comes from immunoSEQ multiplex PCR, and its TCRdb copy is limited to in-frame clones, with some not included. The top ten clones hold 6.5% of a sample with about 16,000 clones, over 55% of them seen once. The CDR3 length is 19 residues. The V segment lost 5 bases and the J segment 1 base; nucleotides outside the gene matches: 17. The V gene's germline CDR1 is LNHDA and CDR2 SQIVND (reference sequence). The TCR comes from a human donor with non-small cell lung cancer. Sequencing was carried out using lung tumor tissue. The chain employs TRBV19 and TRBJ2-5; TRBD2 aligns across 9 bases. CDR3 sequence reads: CASSARVTSGLFFQETQYF. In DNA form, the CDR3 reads TGTGCCAGTAGTGCCCGCGTGACTAGCGGCTTATTTTTCCAAGAGACCCAGTACTTC.